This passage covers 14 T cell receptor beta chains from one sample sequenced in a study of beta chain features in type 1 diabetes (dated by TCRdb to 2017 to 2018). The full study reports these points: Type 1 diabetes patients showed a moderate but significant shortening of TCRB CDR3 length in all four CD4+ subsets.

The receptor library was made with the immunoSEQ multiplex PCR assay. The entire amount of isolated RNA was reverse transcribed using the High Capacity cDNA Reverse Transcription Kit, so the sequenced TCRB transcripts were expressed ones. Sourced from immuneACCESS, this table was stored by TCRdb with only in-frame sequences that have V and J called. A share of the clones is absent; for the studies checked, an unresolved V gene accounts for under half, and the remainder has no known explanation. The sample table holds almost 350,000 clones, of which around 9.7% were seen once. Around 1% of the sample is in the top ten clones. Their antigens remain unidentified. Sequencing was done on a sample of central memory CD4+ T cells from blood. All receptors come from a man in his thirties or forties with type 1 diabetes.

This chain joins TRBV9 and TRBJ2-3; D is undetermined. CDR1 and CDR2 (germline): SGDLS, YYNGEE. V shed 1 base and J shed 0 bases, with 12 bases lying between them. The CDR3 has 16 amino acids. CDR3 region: CASSVSLGASTDTQYF. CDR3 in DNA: TGTGCCAGCAGCGTAAGTCTAGGTGCTAGCACAGATACGCAGTATTTT.

In nucleotides, the CDR3 is TGTGCCAGCAGTTCCCGAATTGAAGCTTTCTTT. Protein sequence: CASSSRIEAFF. The rearrangement uses TRBV27 and TRBJ1-1; D remains ambiguous. The germline V and J ends were trimmed by 4 bases and 7 bases, with 7 bases remaining between them. CDR1 MNHEY and CDR2 SMNVEV come from the germline V gene (reference sequence). CDR3 length: 11 residues.

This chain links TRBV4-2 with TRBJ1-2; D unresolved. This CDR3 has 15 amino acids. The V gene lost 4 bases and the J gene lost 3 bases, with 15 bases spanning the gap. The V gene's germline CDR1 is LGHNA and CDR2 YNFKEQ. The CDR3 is CASSLSGSGDYGYTF. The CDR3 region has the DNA TGTGCCAGCAGCCTATCAGGATCAGGCGACTATGGCTACACCTTC.

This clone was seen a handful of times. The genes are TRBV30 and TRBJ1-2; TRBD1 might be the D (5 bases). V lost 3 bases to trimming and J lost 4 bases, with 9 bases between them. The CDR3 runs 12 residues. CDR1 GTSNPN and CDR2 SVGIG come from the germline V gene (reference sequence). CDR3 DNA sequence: TGTGCCTGGAGCTATGGGGCCTATGGCTACACCTTC. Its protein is CAWSYGAYGYTF.

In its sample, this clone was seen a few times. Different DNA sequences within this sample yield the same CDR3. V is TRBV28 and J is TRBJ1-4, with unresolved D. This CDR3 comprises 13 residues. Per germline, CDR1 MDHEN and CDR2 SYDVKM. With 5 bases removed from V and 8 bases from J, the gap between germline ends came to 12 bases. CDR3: CASSRGREEKLFF. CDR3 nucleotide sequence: TGTGCCAGCAGTCGGGGTCGAGAGGAAAAACTGTTTTTT.

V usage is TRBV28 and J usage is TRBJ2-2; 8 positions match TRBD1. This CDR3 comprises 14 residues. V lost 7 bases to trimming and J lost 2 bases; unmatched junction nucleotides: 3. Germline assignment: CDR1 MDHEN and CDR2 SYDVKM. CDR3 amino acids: CASTGTGNTGELFF. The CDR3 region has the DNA TGTGCCAGCACCGGGACAGGCAACACCGGGGAGCTGTTTTTT.

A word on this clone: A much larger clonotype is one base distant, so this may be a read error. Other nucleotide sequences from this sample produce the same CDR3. CDR3 DNA: TGTGCCAGCAGTTACACCGGGGAGCTGTTTTTT. Its protein is CASSYTGELFF. The J gene is TRBJ2-2, the V gene TRBV5-6; no clear D gene. The germline V and J ends were trimmed by 5 bases and 3 bases, with 2 bases remaining between them. The CDR3 is made up of 11 amino acids. Germline CDR1 is SGHDT and CDR2 is YYEEEE. Using reference TRBV5-6 and TRBJ2-2 for the parts outside the CDR3, the full variable domain is DAGVTQSPTHLIKTRGQQVTLRCSPKSGHDTVSWYQQALGQGPQFIFQYYEEEERQRGNFPDRFSGHQFPNYSSELNVNALLLGDSALYLCASSYTGELFFGEGSRLTVL.

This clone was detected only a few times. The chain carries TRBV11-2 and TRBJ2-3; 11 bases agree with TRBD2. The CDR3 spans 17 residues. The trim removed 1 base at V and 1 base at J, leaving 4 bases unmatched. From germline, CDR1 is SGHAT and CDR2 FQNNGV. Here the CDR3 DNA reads TGTGCCAGCAGCTTAGGGGCTAGCGGGGGGCGCACAGATACGCAGTATTTT. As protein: CASSLGASGGRTDTQYF.

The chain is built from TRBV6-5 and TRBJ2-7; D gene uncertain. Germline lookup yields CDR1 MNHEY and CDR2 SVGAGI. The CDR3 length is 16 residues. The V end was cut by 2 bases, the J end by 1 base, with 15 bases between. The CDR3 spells CASSYGVGIASYEQYF. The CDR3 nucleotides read TGTGCCAGCAGTTACGGTGTGGGAATTGCTTCCTACGAGCAGTACTTC.

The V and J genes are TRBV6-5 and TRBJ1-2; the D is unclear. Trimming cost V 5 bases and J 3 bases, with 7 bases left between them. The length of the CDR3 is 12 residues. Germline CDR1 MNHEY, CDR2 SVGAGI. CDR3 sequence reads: CASSELDYGYTF. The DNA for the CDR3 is TGTGCCAGCAGTGAATTAGACTATGGCTACACCTTC.

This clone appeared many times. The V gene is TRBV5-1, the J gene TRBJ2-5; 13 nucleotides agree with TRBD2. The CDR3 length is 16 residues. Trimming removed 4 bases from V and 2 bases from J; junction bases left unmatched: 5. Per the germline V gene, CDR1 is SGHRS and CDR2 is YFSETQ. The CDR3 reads CASSIGTSGTQETQYF. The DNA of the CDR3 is TGCGCCAGCAGCATCGGGACTAGCGGGACACAAGAGACCCAGTACTTC. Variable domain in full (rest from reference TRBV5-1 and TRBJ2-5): KAGVTQTPRYLIKTRGQQVTLSCSPISGHRSVSWYQQTPGQGLQFLFEYFSETQRNKGNFPGRFSGRQFSNSRSEMNVSTLELGDSALYLCASSIGTSGTQETQYFGPGTRLLVL.

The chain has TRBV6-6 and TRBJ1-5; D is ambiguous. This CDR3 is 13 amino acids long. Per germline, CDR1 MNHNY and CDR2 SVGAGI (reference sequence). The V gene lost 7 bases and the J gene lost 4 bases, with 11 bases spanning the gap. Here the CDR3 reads CASNHGINQPQHF. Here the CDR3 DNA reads TGTGCCAGCAACCACGGAATTAATCAGCCCCAGCATTTT.

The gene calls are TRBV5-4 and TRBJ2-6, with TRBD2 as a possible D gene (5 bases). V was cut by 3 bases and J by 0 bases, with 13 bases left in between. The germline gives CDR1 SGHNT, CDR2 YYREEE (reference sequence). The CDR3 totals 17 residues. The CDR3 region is CASSSSGSGSGANVLTF. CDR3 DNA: TGTGCCAGCAGCTCTTCGGGGTCTGGCTCTGGGGCCAACGTCCTGACTTTC.

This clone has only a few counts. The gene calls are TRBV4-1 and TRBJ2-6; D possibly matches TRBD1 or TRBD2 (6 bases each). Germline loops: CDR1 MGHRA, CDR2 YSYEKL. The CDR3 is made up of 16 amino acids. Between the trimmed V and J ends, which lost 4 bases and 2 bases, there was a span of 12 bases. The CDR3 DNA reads TGCGCCAGCAGCCCTGAAGGGGGGCCTGGGGCCAACGTCCTGACTTTC. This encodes CASSPEGGPGANVLTF.